A single T cell receptor (beta chain) is shown here with its context. Its antigen is as yet unknown. Amplification yielded TCR beta CDR3 regions, with RNA transcripts as the source. The HTBI primer set served for first-round RT-PCR of the TCR CDR3. TCRdb re-derived calls from the multiplex PCR reads in MiXCR, one entry per CDR3 protein. The repertoire holds a few hundred thousand distinct CDR3 sequences, with 15% to 19% as singletons. The data belong to a study of T cells in Graves' hyperthyroidism and ophthalmopathy. Study-wide context: Peripheral blood specimens were obtained at initial diagnosis, prior to any treatment.

This CDR3 is built from 15 residues. Looked up from germline, CDR1 is SEHNR and CDR2 is FQNEAQ (reference sequence). V shed 1 base, J shed 7 bases, and the junction held 7 bases outside the gene matches. Study results and limitations: Model-based prediction identified ophthalmopathy a median 6.5 months prior to its onset.

The TCR originated in a young woman with Graves' hyperthyroidism. This chain connects TRBV7-9 to TRBJ2-3; 8 bases line up with TRBD1. Sequenced material: blood. CDR3 protein: CASSLVYGTGHTQYF. CDR3 bases: TGTGCCAGCAGCTTAGTATATGGGACAGGACATACGCAGTATTTT.